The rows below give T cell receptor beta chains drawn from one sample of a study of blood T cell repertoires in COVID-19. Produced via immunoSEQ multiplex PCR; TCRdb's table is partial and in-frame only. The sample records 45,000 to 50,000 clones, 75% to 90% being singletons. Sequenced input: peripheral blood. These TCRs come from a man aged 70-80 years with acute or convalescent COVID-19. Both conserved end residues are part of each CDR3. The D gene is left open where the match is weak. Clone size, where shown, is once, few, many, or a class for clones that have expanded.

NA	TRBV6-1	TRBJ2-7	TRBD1	TGTGCCAGCAGTGATCCGAACAACAGGGGCAGCGAGCAGTACTTC	CASSDPNNRGSEQYF
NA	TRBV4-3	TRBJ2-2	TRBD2	TGCGCCAGCAGCCATACTAGCGGTAACACCGGGGAGCTGTTTTTT	CASSHTSGNTGELFF
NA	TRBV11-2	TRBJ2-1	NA	TGTGCCAGCAGCTTAGATCTTGGACAGTCTTACAATGAGCAGTTCTTC	CASSLDLGQSYNEQFF
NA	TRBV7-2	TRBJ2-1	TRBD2	TGTGCCAGCAGCGAAACTAGCGGGATTCCGTTCTTC	CASSETSGIPFF
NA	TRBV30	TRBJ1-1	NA	TGTGCCTGGAGTGAGCAAATGAACACTGAAGCTTTCTTT	CAWSEQMNTEAFF
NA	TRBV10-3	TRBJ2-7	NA	TGTGCCATCAGTGAAAAACGGGGTAGCAGGATCAGCGAGCAGTACTTC	CAISEKRGSRISEQYF
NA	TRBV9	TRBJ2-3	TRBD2	TGTGCCAGCAGCGTAGGGAGGAGCGGGGGGTTCACAGATACGCAGTATTTT	CASSVGRSGGFTDTQYF
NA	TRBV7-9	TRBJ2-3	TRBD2	TGTGCCAGCAGCTTAGTTGGACTAGCGGGAGGGGATGATACGCAGTATTTT	CASSLVGLAGGDDTQYF
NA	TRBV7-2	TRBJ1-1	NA	TGTGCCAGCAGCTTCGGGGGGGTGAACACTGAAGCTTTCTTT	CASSFGGVNTEAFF
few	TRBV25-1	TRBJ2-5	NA	TGTGCCAGCAGTGATGGGGGCCGGCCCCAGTACTTC	CASSDGGRPQYF
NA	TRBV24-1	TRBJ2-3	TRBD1	TGTGCCACCAGTGATCCTCCGGGACAGGGGTTAGATACGCAGTATTTT	CATSDPPGQGLDTQYF